This T cell receptor beta chain appears in the sequencing data of a study of T cell repertoires in cytomegalovirus infection. Study in general: Through public TCR beta signatures, both CMV infection and matching HLA type were indicated. Whole-study findings and limits: Dominating the ex vivo response were TCR beta clonotypes that were CMV-specific and HLA-C-restricted. Cumulative frequency (of public TCR beta family members) identified carriers of CMV plus the relevant HLA.

The V and J ends lost 6 bases and 7 bases respectively, with 10 bases between them. This CDR3 comprises 13 residues. Germline assignment: CDR1 SEHNR and CDR2 FQNEAQ (reference sequence). One entry per CDR3 protein, called by TCRdb with MiXCR from the reads. In the table there are about 310,000 distinct CDR3 sequences, about a sixth of which are singletons. This clonotype has ten or more counts. Antigen unknown. The source of this sequence is a human donor in good health (CMV status not recorded). Some clones in this sample may be carry-over from other donors' samples. The rearrangement joins TRBV7-9 to TRBJ1-6; a weak D match, TRBD1 (6 bases). Sequenced sample: PBMCs. This chain's CDR3 is CASSGGSNSPLHF. The DNA of the CDR3 is TGTGCCAGCAGTGGGGGCAGCAATTCACCCCTCCACTTT.